This T cell receptor (beta chain) stems from a study of blood T cell repertoires in COVID-19. Across the whole study: Some COVID-19 samples were acute and others convalescent; all came from the United States, Italy and Spain. Sources were T cells, B-cell-depleted T cells, or PBMCs; the material itself was cDNA or gDNA.

Per the authors' pipeline: Using reference gene primer amplification, nucleated cell counts were estimated. Measured with immunoSEQ multiplex PCR; TCRdb has only the in-frame clones, and not every one. V and J calls and clone size follow that table, whereas D and trimming were derived from the DNA. The table lists about 94,000 clones, over 75% of them singletons. Germline CDR1 is MNHEY and CDR2 is SVGAGI. V lost 7 bases to trimming and J lost 1 base, with 10 bases between them. This CDR3 contains 14 residues. This clone was counted between two and nine times. The specimen was peripheral blood. The TCR was taken from a human donor with acute or convalescent COVID-19. The donor label of this sample is uncertain. The chain employs TRBV6-5 and TRBJ2-2; D might be TRBD2 (5 bases). The CDR3 spells CASTQDWNTGELFF. The CDR3, as DNA: TGTGCCAGCACTCAGGACTGGAACACCGGGGAGCTGTTTTTT.